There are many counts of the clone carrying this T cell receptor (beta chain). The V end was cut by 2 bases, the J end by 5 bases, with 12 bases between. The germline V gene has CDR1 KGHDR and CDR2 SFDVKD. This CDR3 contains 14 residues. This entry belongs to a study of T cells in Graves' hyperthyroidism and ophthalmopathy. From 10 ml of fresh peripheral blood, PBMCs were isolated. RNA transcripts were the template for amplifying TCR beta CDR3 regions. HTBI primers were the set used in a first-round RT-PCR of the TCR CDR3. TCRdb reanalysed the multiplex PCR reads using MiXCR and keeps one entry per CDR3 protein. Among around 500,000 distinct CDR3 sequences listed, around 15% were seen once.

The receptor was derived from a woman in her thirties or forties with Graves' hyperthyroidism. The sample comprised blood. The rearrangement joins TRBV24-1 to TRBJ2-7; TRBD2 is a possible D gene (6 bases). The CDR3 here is CATSDSTRSNEQYF. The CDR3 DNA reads TGTGCCACCAGTGATTCGACTAGGAGTAACGAGCAGTACTTC.